The text below deals with one T cell receptor (beta chain). Its antigen remains unknown. The data belong to a study of T cell responses to AZD1222 COVID-19 vaccine. This table comes from immunoSEQ multiplex PCR, and its TCRdb copy is limited to in-frame clones, with some not included. The sample holds about 120,000 clones, over 75% seen once. Points from the study as a whole: At study baseline, merely a handful of AZD1222 recipients were seropositive.

V dropped 1 base and J dropped 5 bases, with 11 bases sitting between them. The CDR3 is 14 residues long. Germline V gives CDR1 SGHAT, CDR2 FQNNGV. The sample was peripheral blood, taken on day 0 of AZD1222 vaccination. The V gene is TRBV11-2, the J gene TRBJ1-1, with D unclear. The TCR comes from an adult in good health. The CDR3 loop reads CASSLARGGTEAFF. The DNA of the CDR3 is TGTGCCAGCAGCTTAGCCCGGGGAGGGACTGAAGCTTTCTTT.